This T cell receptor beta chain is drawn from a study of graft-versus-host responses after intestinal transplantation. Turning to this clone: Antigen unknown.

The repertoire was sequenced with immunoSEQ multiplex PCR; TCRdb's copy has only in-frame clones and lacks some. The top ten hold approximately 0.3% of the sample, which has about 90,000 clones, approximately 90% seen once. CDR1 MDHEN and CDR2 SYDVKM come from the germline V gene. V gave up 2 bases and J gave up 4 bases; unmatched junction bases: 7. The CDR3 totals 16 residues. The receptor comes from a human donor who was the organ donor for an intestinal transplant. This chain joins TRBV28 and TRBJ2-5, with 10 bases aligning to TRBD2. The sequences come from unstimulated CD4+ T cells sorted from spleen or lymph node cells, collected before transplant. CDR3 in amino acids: CASSLGILAGAETQYF. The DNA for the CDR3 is TGTGCCAGCAGTTTAGGGATTCTAGCGGGAGCAGAGACCCAGTACTTC.